This T cell receptor beta chain was recovered during a study of blood T cell repertoires in COVID-19. TCRdb's copy holds only in-frame clones and misses some; the assay was immunoSEQ multiplex PCR. The table shows about 68,000 clones, with more than 70% occurring only once. The sequencing input was peripheral blood. The sequence was obtained from a man in his fifties or sixties with acute or convalescent COVID-19.

CDR3 sequence: CATSDAGDEQYF. The CDR3 nucleotides are TGTGCCACCAGTGATGCGGGAGACGAGCAGTACTTC. This rearrangement joins TRBV24-1 to TRBJ2-7, with 7 nucleotides matching TRBD2. The CDR3 extends over 12 amino acids. With 3 bases clipped from V and 5 bases from J, the junction kept 0 bases outside the gene matches. Per the germline V gene, CDR1 is KGHDR and CDR2 is SFDVKD.